These T cell receptor beta chains were read from a single sample in a study of vaccination and CD4 T cells after COVID-19. These TCRs are of unknown antigen specificity. TCRdb ran MiXCR on the PCR reads and lists one entry per CDR3 protein. Of roughly 17,000 distinct CDR3 sequences in the sample, more than 20% were seen once. The sample taken for sequencing was cultured CD4+ T cells from blood. All receptors come from a human donor with COVID-19. Each CDR3 is given with its conserved first and last residue. The D gene is left open where the match is weak. Size is stated for part of the rows, as once, few or many counts, or as a class when the clone is expanded.

j_gene,v_gene,d_gene,abundance,CDR3aa,CDR3nt
TRBJ1-6,TRBV5-4,.,.,CASSLAHRADSPLHF,TGTGCCAGCAGCTTGGCGCACAGGGCGGATTCACCCCTCCACTTT
TRBJ1-2,TRBV7-2,.,few,CASSLRGPSGYTF,TGTGCCAGCAGCTTAAGGGGCCCTAGCGGCTACACCTTC
TRBJ1-5,TRBV12-3/TRBV12-4,.,.,CASSLSRGANQPQHF,TGTGCCAGCAGTTTATCAAGAGGGGCCAATCAGCCCCAGCATTTT
TRBJ2-5,TRBV11-2,TRBD1,.,CASSIIGQDETQYF,TGTGCCAGCAGCATCATCGGACAGGACGAGACCCAGTACTTC
TRBJ1-3,TRBV4-1,.,.,CASSQAGFSGNTIYF,TGCGCCAGCAGCCAAGCTGGTTTCTCTGGAAACACCATATATTTT
TRBJ1-3,TRBV7-2,.,medium-sized,CASSFQLLPIYF,TGTGCCAGCAGCTTCCAGCTCCTACCCATATATTTT
TRBJ1-5,TRBV19,.,medium-sized,CASSEGPSNQPQHF,TGTGCCAGTAGTGAAGGCCCTAGTAATCAGCCCCAGCATTTT
TRBJ2-3,TRBV14,TRBD2,.,CASSQATGGTYTDTQYF,TGTGCCAGCAGCCAAGCGACGGGAGGAACCTACACAGATACGCAGTATTTT
TRBJ2-1,TRBV20-1,TRBD2,few,CSIAGGYNEQFF,TGCAGCATAGCGGGGGGGTACAATGAGCAGTTCTTC
TRBJ1-2,TRBV19,.,few,CATTSGQSYGYTF,TGTGCCACCACATCAGGGCAATCCTATGGCTACACCTTC
TRBJ1-5,TRBV5-1,TRBD1,few,CASSLTTGTRPQHF,TGCGCCAGCAGCTTGACGACAGGGACCAGGCCCCAGCATTTT
TRBJ2-2,TRBV9,.,few,CASSPSAGELFF,TGTGCCAGCAGCCCTAGCGCCGGGGAGCTGTTTTTT
TRBJ2-3,TRBV7-9,TRBD2,few,CASRVTSGGALDTQYF,TGTGCCAGCAGGGTGACTAGCGGGGGGGCGCTAGATACGCAGTATTTT
TRBJ1-3,TRBV2,.,.,CASSNLDPGSGNTIYF,TGTGCCAGCAGTAACCTGGACCCCGGATCTGGAAACACCATATATTTT
TRBJ2-2,TRBV19,.,few,CASSIGQAGELFF,TGTGCCAGTAGTATAGGACAGGCCGGGGAGCTGTTTTTT
TRBJ1-2,TRBV2,.,medium-sized,CASSGQVANYGYTF,TGTGCCAGCAGTGGACAGGTAGCCAACTATGGCTACACCTTC
TRBJ1-1,TRBV14,.,.,CASSQDLGIGEAFF,TGTGCCAGCAGCCAAGATTTGGGGATCGGTGAAGCTTTCTTT
TRBJ1-5,TRBV28,.,.,CASSLPSGSQPQHF,TGTGCCAGCAGTCTACCTTCCGGGAGTCAGCCCCAGCATTTT
TRBJ2-5,TRBV9,.,.,CASSVESGQETQYF,TGTGCCAGCAGCGTAGAATCCGGACAAGAGACCCAGTACTTC
TRBJ1-1,TRBV20-1,TRBD1,few,CSARYRGMNTEAFF,TGCAGTGCTAGATACAGGGGGATGAACACTGAAGCTTTCTTT
TRBJ1-6,TRBV7-2,.,.,CASNREEDSPLHF,TGTGCCAGCAACAGGGAGGAGGATTCACCCCTCCACTTT
TRBJ1-5,TRBV6-1,TRBD1,.,CASSLNQGDQPQHF,TGTGCCAGCAGCCTAAACCAGGGGGATCAGCCCCAGCATTTT
TRBJ1-5,TRBV7-8,TRBD1,medium-sized,CASSLGDRVGQPQHF,TGTGCCAGCAGCTTAGGTGACAGGGTCGGGCAGCCCCAGCATTTT
TRBJ1-6,TRBV23-1,.,few,CASSQKVRQQVSPLHF,TGCGCCAGCAGTCAAAAGGTTAGACAGCAGGTTTCACCCCTCCACTTT
TRBJ1-4,TRBV6-1,.,.,CASSTGATNEKLFF,TGTGCCAGCAGCACGGGAGCAACTAATGAAAAACTGTTTTTT
TRBJ2-1,TRBV5-8,TRBD2,.,CASSGGWASGRSSYNEQFF,TGTGCCAGCAGCGGGGGGTGGGCTAGCGGACGGAGCTCCTACAATGAGCAGTTCTTC
TRBJ1-2,TRBV19,TRBD1,.,CASSGRTGSGGYTF,TGTGCCAGTAGTGGGCGGACAGGGTCAGGGGGCTACACCTTC
TRBJ2-3,TRBV7-2,.,.,CASSLLADTQYF,TGTGCCAGCAGCTTATTGGCGGATACGCAGTATTTT
TRBJ2-7,TRBV12-5,.,.,CASGPGQGIHEQYF,TGTGCTAGTGGTCCCGGGCAGGGCATCCACGAGCAGTACTTC
TRBJ1-4,TRBV27,TRBD1,.,CASRMTGGAFVPNEKLFF,TGTGCCAGCAGGATGACAGGGGGCGCTTTCGTCCCGAATGAAAAACTGTTTTTT
TRBJ1-5,TRBV20-1,.,medium-sized,CSARVGSSNQPQHF,TGCAGTGCTAGAGTAGGGAGCAGCAATCAGCCCCAGCATTTT
TRBJ1-2,TRBV28,.,.,CASSLMNYGYTF,TGTGCCAGCAGTTTGATGAACTATGGCTACACCTTC
TRBJ1-3,TRBV14,.,.,CASSLNRPVGNTIYF,TGTGCCAGCAGCCTGAATCGGCCCGTTGGAAACACCATATATTTT
TRBJ1-1,TRBV9,.,.,CASSATVNTEAFF,TGTGCCAGCAGCGCGACGGTGAACACTGAAGCTTTCTTT
TRBJ2-7,TRBV4-1,.,few,CASSPRHEAYEQYF,TGCGCCAGCAGCCCAAGACACGAAGCCTACGAGCAGTACTTC
TRBJ1-6,TRBV20-1,.,medium-sized,CSARGAGGGNSPLHF,TGCAGTGCTAGAGGGGCCGGGGGCGGAAATTCACCCCTCCACTTT
TRBJ1-6,TRBV15,TRBD1,medium-sized,CATSQLQTGTLNSPLHF,TGTGCCACCAGCCAGCTCCAGACAGGGACCCTTAATTCACCCCTCCACTTT
TRBJ1-1,TRBV15,TRBD1,few,CATSRSRGQGMTEAFF,TGTGCCACCAGCAGATCCCGGGGACAGGGGATGACTGAAGCTTTCTTT
TRBJ2-1,TRBV30,TRBD2,.,CAWSGDYPHNEQFF,TGTGCCTGGAGTGGGGACTACCCACACAATGAGCAGTTCTTC
TRBJ2-1,TRBV6-1,TRBD1,few,CASNGQGRGEQFF,TGTGCCAGCAACGGACAGGGACGTGGTGAGCAGTTCTTC
TRBJ2-3,TRBV9,.,.,CASSVGQGRAADTQYF,TGTGCCAGCAGCGTAGGTCAGGGGCGGGCAGCAGATACGCAGTATTTT
TRBJ2-5,TRBV4-2,TRBD2,.,CASSQEGSGSPRGETQYF,TGTGCCAGCAGCCAAGAAGGTAGCGGGAGCCCCCGGGGGGAGACCCAGTACTTC
TRBJ2-1,TRBV7-8,TRBD1,.,CASRLGPGQGSAEQFF,TGTGCCAGCAGACTCGGGCCGGGACAGGGATCAGCTGAGCAGTTCTTC
TRBJ1-2,TRBV6-5,.,.,CASSYSGREGGYTF,TGTGCCAGCAGTTACTCGGGCAGGGAAGGTGGCTACACCTTC
TRBJ2-5,TRBV10-1,TRBD2,few,CASSEPRLAGPQETQYF,TGCGCCAGCAGTGAGCCCCGACTAGCGGGGCCCCAAGAGACCCAGTACTTC
TRBJ2-2,TRBV2,.,few,CASSNPRGDTGELFF,TGTGCCAGCAGCAACCCCAGGGGCGACACCGGGGAGCTGTTTTTT
TRBJ2-2,TRBV12-3/TRBV12-4,TRBD2,.,CASSFGGARSAGELFF,TGTGCCAGCAGTTTCGGGGGGGCGCGGTCCGCCGGGGAGCTGTTTTTT
TRBJ2-7,TRBV6-1,.,few,CASSSQGRYYEQYF,TGTGCCAGCAGCTCCCAGGGCAGATACTACGAGCAGTACTTC
TRBJ2-2,TRBV24-1,.,.,CATSAGGHTGELFF,TGTGCCACCAGTGCGGGGGGCCACACCGGGGAGCTGTTTTTT
TRBJ2-7,TRBV12-3/TRBV12-4,TRBD2,.,CASTSWSGGSYEQYF,TGTGCCAGCACCTCTTGGAGCGGGGGCTCCTACGAGCAGTACTTC
TRBJ2-2,TRBV6-2/TRBV6-3,TRBD2,.,CASSYGTSGGHRELFF,TGTGCCAGCAGTTACGGGACTAGCGGGGGGCACCGGGAGCTGTTTTTT
TRBJ2-1,TRBV20-1,.,.,CSASRTVSSYNEQFF,TGCAGTGCTAGTCGGACGGTGAGCTCCTACAATGAGCAGTTCTTC
TRBJ2-1,TRBV19,.,once,CASSIGGAGYNEQFF,TGTGCCAGTAGTATCGGCGGGGCAGGATACAATGAGCAGTTCTTC
TRBJ1-1,TRBV21-1,.,medium-sized,CIHLLAFF,TGTATTCACTTGCTGGCTTTCTTT
TRBJ2-5,TRBV5-1,TRBD2,.,CASSPTSGGWKTQYF,TGCGCCAGCAGCCCGACTAGCGGGGGGTGGAAGACCCAGTACTTC
TRBJ2-3,TRBV20-1,.,.,CSARRGQTSTDTQYF,TGCAGTGCTCGCCGGGGGCAGACTAGCACAGATACGCAGTATTTT